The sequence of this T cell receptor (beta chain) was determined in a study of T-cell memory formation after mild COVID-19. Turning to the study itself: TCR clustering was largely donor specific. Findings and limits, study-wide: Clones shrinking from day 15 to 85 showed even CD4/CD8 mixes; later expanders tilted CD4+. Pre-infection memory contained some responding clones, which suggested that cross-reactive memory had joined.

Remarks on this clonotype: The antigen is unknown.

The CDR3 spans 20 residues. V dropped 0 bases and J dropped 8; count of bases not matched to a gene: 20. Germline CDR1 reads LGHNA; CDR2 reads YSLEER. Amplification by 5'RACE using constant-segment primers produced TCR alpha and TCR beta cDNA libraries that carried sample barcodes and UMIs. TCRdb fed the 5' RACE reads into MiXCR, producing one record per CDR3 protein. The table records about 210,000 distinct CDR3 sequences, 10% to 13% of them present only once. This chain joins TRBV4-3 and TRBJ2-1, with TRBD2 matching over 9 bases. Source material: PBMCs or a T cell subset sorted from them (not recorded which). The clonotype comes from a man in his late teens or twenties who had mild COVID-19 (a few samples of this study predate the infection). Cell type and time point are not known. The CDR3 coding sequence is TGCGCCAGCAGCCAAGATGTCCGAGCGGGAACCGGGACTAGCATAGATGAGCAGTTCTTC. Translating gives CASSQDVRAGTGTSIDEQFF.